The 8 T cell receptor beta chains reported below all come from one sample, sequenced in a study of T cells in Graves' hyperthyroidism and ophthalmopathy. Amplification targeted TCR beta CDR3 regions from RNA transcripts. First-round RT-PCR with HTBI primers amplified the TCR CDR3 region. TCRdb re-called the multiplex PCR reads with MiXCR, one entry per CDR3 protein. The sample lists under 350,000 distinct CDR3 sequences, roughly an eighth occurring once. The sequencing sample was made of blood. Every receptor here comes from a woman aged 40 to 50 with Graves' ophthalmopathy.

The sample holds a few counts of this clonotype. J is TRBJ2-1 and V is TRBV4-2; D uncertain. The CDR3 is 13 residues long. V lost 0 bases and J 10 bases, leaving 10 bases between the germline ends. Looked up from germline, CDR1 is LGHNA and CDR2 is YNFKEQ. CDR3 protein: CASSQDRRTEQFF. The CDR3 region has the DNA TGTGCCAGCAGCCAAGATAGGCGTACCGAGCAGTTCTTC.

This clonotype was seen ten or more times. This chain links TRBV6-1 with TRBJ2-1; D unclear. CDR3 length: 15 amino acids. Trimming shortened V by 8 bases and J by 3 bases, and 17 bases separated the two germline ends. The V gene's germline CDR1 is MNHNS and CDR2 SASEGT. CDR3 region: CASVPTARIYNEQFF. The CDR3 DNA reads as TGTGCCAGCGTCCCAACCGCTCGGATCTACAATGAGCAGTTCTTC.

As to this clonotype: Possible read error: a much larger clone is one base away. V gene TRBV20-1 combines with J gene TRBJ2-2; TRBD2 matches 9 bases. Germline V CDR1 and CDR2: DFQATT, SNEGSKA (reference sequence). The CDR3 is made up of 15 amino acids. The CDR3 region has the DNA TGCAGTGCTAGTCGGCGGGGGGGCTACACCGGGAAGCTGTTTTTT. Its translation: CSASRRGGYTGKLFF.

There are many counts of this clonotype. In DNA form, the CDR3 reads TGTGCCAGCAGCCAAGATGTAGGGTTGGGGACCCAGTACTTC. Translating gives CASSQDVGLGTQYF. V is TRBV3-1 and J is TRBJ2-5, with unresolved D. The CDR3 extends over 14 amino acids. V shed 0 bases and J shed 7 bases, with 12 bases lying between them. Per germline, CDR1 LGHDT and CDR2 YNNKEL (reference sequence).

This clonotype was picked up a small number of times. This chain joins TRBV24-1 and TRBJ2-3; 9 positions agree with TRBD1. J was trimmed by 11 bases and V by 9 bases; bases with no gene match: 20. The CDR3 extends over 16 amino acids. Germline values: CDR1 KGHDR, CDR2 SFDVKD. The CDR3 is CATGGFGDRATQVQYF. CDR3 bases: TGTGCCACCGGAGGGTTTGGGGACAGGGCGACCCAAGTGCAGTATTTT.

This clonotype was detected many times. The chain uses TRBV28 and TRBJ1-5; D not certain. Trimming removed 1 base at V and 7 bases at J, with 8 bases between. The germline gives CDR1 MDHEN, CDR2 SYDVKM. This CDR3 is 13 amino acids long. CDR3 sequence (DNA): TGTGCCAGCAGTTTATATTTGCTCCAGCCCCAGCATTTT. Encoded protein: CASSLYLLQPQHF. Drawing the rest from reference TRBV28 and TRBJ1-5, the complete variable domain is DVKVTQSSRYLVKRTGEKVFLECVQDMDHENMFWYRQDPGLGLRLIYFSYDVKMKEKGDIPEGYSVSREKKERFSLILESASTNQTSMYLCASSLYLLQPQHFGDGTRLSIL.

The sample holds many counts of this clonotype. The rearrangement uses TRBV10-3 and TRBJ1-1, with 7 nucleotides matching TRBD1. CDR1 is ENHRY, CDR2 SYGVKD, per germline. J gave up 4 bases and V 6 bases, and 8 bases lay outside the gene matches. This CDR3 comprises 14 residues. CDR3 nucleotides: TGTGCCATCAGATCCGACAGGGAGGTCACTGAAGCTTTCTTT. Amino acids: CAIRSDREVTEAFF.

This clonotype has ten or more counts. This sequence joins TRBV27 and TRBJ2-5; D is unresolved. CDR3 length: 13 residues. CDR1 MNHEY and CDR2 SMNVEV come from the germline V gene (reference sequence). Trimming cost V 3 bases and J 6 bases, with 11 bases left between them. The CDR3 loop is CASSFGRFKTQYF. Written as DNA, the CDR3 is TGTGCCAGCAGTTTTGGACGCTTTAAGACCCAGTACTTC.